This T cell receptor (beta chain) is from a study of blood T cells in healthy people across ages. Whole-study results and caveats: From one million sequenced T cells, diversity estimates were lower bounds.

CDR1 SGHRS and CDR2 YFSETQ come from the germline V gene. This CDR3 has 15 residues. Trimming left V 4 bases short and J 1 base short, with 14 bases between. There were healthy Caucasian individuals from Russia, aged roughly 6 to 90, serving as donors. Peripheral blood samples of roughly 10 milliliters were drawn from each donor. As for this clonotype: Its target is not known.

The authors ran a second PCR of about 7 to 11 cycles using a sample-barcoded 5' primer and a J-beta primer mix. Each CDR3 protein gets one entry after TCRdb re-called the 5' RACE reads with MiXCR. The sample includes 850,000 to 1,000,000 distinct CDR3 sequences, roughly 52% of them seen just once. This chain links TRBV5-1 with TRBJ2-5; possibly TRBD2 for D (5 bases). The sequencing input was blood. This TCR was sampled from a man younger than 40 in good health. This CDR3 reads CASSVYGDSQETQYF. The CDR3 DNA follows: TGCGCCAGCAGCGTATACGGGGATTCCCAAGAGACCCAGTACTTC. Looking up the rest from reference TRBV5-1 and TRBJ2-5 gives the full variable domain: KAGVTQTPRYLIKTRGQQVTLSCSPISGHRSVSWYQQTPGQGLQFLFEYFSETQRNKGNFPGRFSGRQFSNSRSEMNVSTLELGDSALYLCASSVYGDSQETQYFGPGTRLLVL.